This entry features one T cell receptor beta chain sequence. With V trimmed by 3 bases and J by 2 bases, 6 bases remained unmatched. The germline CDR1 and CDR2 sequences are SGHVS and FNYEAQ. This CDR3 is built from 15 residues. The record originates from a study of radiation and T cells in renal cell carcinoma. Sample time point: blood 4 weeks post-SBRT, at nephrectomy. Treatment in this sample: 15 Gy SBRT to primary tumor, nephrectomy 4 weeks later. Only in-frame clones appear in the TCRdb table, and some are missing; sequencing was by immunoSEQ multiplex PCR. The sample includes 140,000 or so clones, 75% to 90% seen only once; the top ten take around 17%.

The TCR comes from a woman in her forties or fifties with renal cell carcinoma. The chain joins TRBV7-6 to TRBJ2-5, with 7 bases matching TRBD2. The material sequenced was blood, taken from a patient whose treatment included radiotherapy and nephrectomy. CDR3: CASSFGGVEQETQYF. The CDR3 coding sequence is TGTGCCAGCAGCTTTGGGGGGGTGGAACAAGAGACCCAGTACTTC.